This T cell receptor beta chain stems from a study of blood T cell repertoires in COVID-19. For the study at large: From the United States, Italy and Spain came samples of acute and convalescent COVID-19. T cells, B-cell-depleted T cells, or PBMCs provided the cDNA or gDNA that served as material.

As processed by the authors: Amplifying reference gene primers gave estimates of nucleated cell counts. Sequencing used immunoSEQ multiplex PCR; TCRdb keeps in-frame clones, though not all of them. From that table come the V and J calls and clone size; the DNA was used to work out D and trimming. The table records about 100,000 clones, more than 85% of them present only once. V gave up 4 bases and J gave up 0 bases, with 19 bases separating them. This CDR3 is built from 17 residues. Germline loops: CDR1 SGHDT, CDR2 YYEEEE. The rearrangement uses TRBV5-6 and TRBJ2-5; D may be TRBD2 (5 bases). The source is a man aged 30-40 years in a cohort sampled during active COVID-19. The specimen sequenced was peripheral blood. Written as DNA, the CDR3 is TGTGCCAGCAGCCCCGATTCGGGGAAAAAGTACCAAGAGACCCAGTACTTC. It codes for CASSPDSGKKYQETQYF.